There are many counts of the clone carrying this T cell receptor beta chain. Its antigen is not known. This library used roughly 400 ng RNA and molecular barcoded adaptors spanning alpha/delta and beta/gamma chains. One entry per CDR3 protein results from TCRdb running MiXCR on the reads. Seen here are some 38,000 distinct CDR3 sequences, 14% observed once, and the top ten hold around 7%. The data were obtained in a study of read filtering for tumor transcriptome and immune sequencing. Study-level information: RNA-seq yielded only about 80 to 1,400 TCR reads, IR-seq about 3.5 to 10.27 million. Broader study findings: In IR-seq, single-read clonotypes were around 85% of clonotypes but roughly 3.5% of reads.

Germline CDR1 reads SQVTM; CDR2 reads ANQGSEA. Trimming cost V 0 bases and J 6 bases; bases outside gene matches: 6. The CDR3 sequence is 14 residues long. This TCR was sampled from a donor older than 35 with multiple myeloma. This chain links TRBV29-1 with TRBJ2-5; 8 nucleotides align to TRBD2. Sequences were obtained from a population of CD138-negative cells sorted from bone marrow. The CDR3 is CSVEDNASGQTQYF. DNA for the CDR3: TGCAGCGTTGAAGATAACGCTAGCGGGCAGACCCAGTACTTC.